These 29 T cell receptor beta chains came from one sample sequenced in a study of graft-versus-host responses after intestinal transplantation. Profiling relied on immunoSEQ multiplex PCR, and the TCRdb table lists in-frame clones only, not all of them. The sample has approximately 130,000 clones; 85% to 95% are singletons. No antigens are known for them. This material consisted of unstimulated CD4+ T cells sorted from spleen or lymph node cells, taken before intestinal transplant. These receptors came from a human donor who received an intestinal transplant.

The genes are TRBV27 and TRBJ1-3; 7 nucleotides line up with TRBD1. The V gene's germline CDR1 is MNHEY and CDR2 SMNVEV (reference sequence). With V trimmed by 6 bases and J by 4 bases, 6 bases remained unmatched. This CDR3 has 14 residues. CDR3 in amino acids: CASSQGGAGNTIYF. Here the CDR3 DNA reads TGTGCCAGCAGCCAGGGGGGGGCCGGAAACACCATATATTTT.

The chain employs TRBV5-8 and TRBJ1-2; tentative D call: TRBD1 (5 bases). Trimming stripped 2 bases from V and 6 bases from J, with 14 bases between. The CDR3 length is 14 residues. Germline CDR1 is SGHTS and CDR2 is YDEGEE. Written as DNA, the CDR3 is TGTGCCAGCAGCTTTGGTGGGGGAATCCATGGCTACACCTTC. It encodes CASSFGGGIHGYTF.

V and J are TRBV5-1 and TRBJ1-3; no clear D. Trimming cost V 7 bases and J 0 bases, with 11 bases left between them. Per germline, CDR1 SGHRS and CDR2 YFSETQ. CDR3 length equals 14 residues. The CDR3 loop is CASRLEPSGNTIYF. DNA of the CDR3: TGCGCCAGCCGCCTTGAACCCTCTGGAAACACCATATATTTT.

This sequence joins TRBV4-1 and TRBJ2-1; TRBD2 aligns across 11 bases. The germline V gene has CDR1 MGHRA and CDR2 YSYEKL. With 1 base clipped from V and 4 bases from J, the junction kept 3 bases outside the gene matches. The CDR3 is 16 residues long. Written as DNA, the CDR3 is TGCGCCAGCAGCCAAGTAGGGACTAGCGGTTACAATGAGCAGTTCTTC. Translation: CASSQVGTSGYNEQFF.

The J gene is TRBJ1-3, the V gene TRBV19, with 8 bases fitting TRBD1. J lost 1 base, V lost 6 bases, and 5 bases had no gene match. Per the germline V gene, CDR1 is LNHDA and CDR2 is SQIVND (reference sequence). There are 15 residues in the CDR3. In DNA, the CDR3 is TGTGCCAGTAGAACAGGGGGGTGGTCTGGAAACACCATATATTTT. Its protein product is CASRTGGWSGNTIYF.

V is TRBV7-2 and J is TRBJ1-2; D is undetermined. Germline CDR1 is SGHTA and CDR2 is FQGNSA. CDR3 length: 13 amino acids. The V gene lost 6 bases and the J gene lost 0 bases, with 8 bases spanning the gap. The DNA for the CDR3 is TGTGCCAGCAGGCCGGGTGCTAACTATGGCTACACCTTC. It is translated as CASRPGANYGYTF.

The V gene is TRBV7-9, the J gene TRBJ2-4; 8 nucleotides match TRBD1. J lost 16 bases, V lost 0 bases, and 11 bases had no gene match. Germline assignment: CDR1 SEHNR and CDR2 FQNEAQ (reference sequence). This CDR3 is 14 amino acids long. The CDR3 protein is CASSLATPGQAFYF. CDR3 nucleotide sequence: TGTGCCAGCAGCTTAGCCACGCCGGGACAGGCATTTTACTTC.

The rearrangement links TRBV27 to TRBJ1-2, with TRBD1 matching 10 bases. CDR3 length: 14 amino acids. J gave up 5 bases and V 3 bases, and 3 bases lay outside the gene matches. CDR1 is MNHEY, CDR2 SMNVEV, per germline (reference sequence). CDR3 nucleotides: TGTGCCAGCAGTTTCGGACAGGGGGTGTATGGCTACACCTTC. Translation gives CASSFGQGVYGYTF.

This sequence joins TRBV5-1 and TRBJ2-3, with TRBD2 as a possible D gene (6 bases). The ends were cut back, 0 bases at V and 2 bases at J, with 22 bases in the middle. CDR1 SGHRS and CDR2 YFSETQ come from the germline V gene. The CDR3 has 19 amino acids. CDR3 in amino acids: CASSLGGGFRTKITDTQYF. Here the CDR3 DNA reads TGCGCCAGCAGCTTGGGCGGAGGGTTCAGGACTAAGATCACAGATACGCAGTATTTT.

The chain combines TRBV7-9 with TRBJ2-2; a possible D gene is TRBD2 (6 bases). V was trimmed by 4 bases and J by 2 bases, leaving 11 bases between them. Germline V gives CDR1 SEHNR, CDR2 FQNEAQ (reference sequence). The CDR3 totals 15 residues. Written as DNA, the CDR3 is TGTGCCAGCAGCTCTCGGGGGAAAAACACCGGGGAGCTGTTTTTT. This gives the protein CASSSRGKNTGELFF.

CDR3 bases: TGTGCCAGCAGCTTAGGTGGGGCCCGGAGTAGCGGACTCCAAGAGACCCAGTACTTC. It translates to CASSLGGARSSGLQETQYF. J is TRBJ2-5 and V is TRBV7-7; the D gene is possibly TRBD2 (6 bases). The CDR3 loop spans 19 amino acids. Germline lookup yields CDR1 SSHAT and CDR2 FNYEAQ (reference sequence). Trimming took 1 base from V and 1 from J, leaving 22 bases between them.

The chain uses TRBV5-1 and TRBJ1-4, with D unclear. The V and J ends lost 3 bases and 3 bases respectively, with 6 bases between them. The CDR3 totals 13 residues. The V gene's germline CDR1 is SGHRS and CDR2 YFSETQ. The CDR3 region is CASSSDPNEKLFF. DNA for the CDR3: TGCGCCAGCAGCTCGGACCCTAATGAAAAACTGTTTTTT.

The chain couples TRBV5-6 to TRBJ1-2; no clear D. Trimming took off 1 base at V and 6 bases at J, with 10 bases between the two ends. The CDR3 is made up of 13 amino acids. Germline assignment: CDR1 SGHDT and CDR2 YYEEEE. The chain's CDR3 is CASSLPGVHGYTF. CDR3 in DNA: TGTGCCAGCAGCTTGCCTGGGGTCCATGGCTACACCTTC.

The chain is built from TRBV4-2 and TRBJ2-4; tentative D call: TRBD2 (5 bases). The ends were cut back, 5 bases at V and 6 bases at J, with 14 bases in the middle. The CDR3 has 14 residues. Germline-derived CDR1 and CDR2 are LGHNA and YNFKEQ. CDR3: CASSKVTEGNIQYF. CDR3 nucleotides: TGTGCCAGCAGCAAAGTAACCGAGGGAAACATTCAGTACTTC.

The CDR3 loop is CASSRVGNIDEKLFF. The DNA for the CDR3 is TGTGCCAGCAGCCGTGTTGGAAACATCGATGAAAAACTGTTTTTT. The gene calls are TRBV7-9 and TRBJ1-4; D gene ambiguous. Trimming took off 5 bases at V and 6 bases at J, with 16 bases between the two ends. Germline V lookup: CDR1 SEHNR, CDR2 FQNEAQ (reference sequence). The CDR3 has 15 amino acids.

The chain recombines TRBV7-3 with TRBJ1-4, with 8 bases matching TRBD1. Germline CDR1 SGHTA, CDR2 FQGTGA. This CDR3 has 16 residues. After removal of 5 bases from V and 5 bases from J, the junction contained 10 bases not matched to a gene. CDR3 sequence (DNA): TGTGCCAGCAGCCGAAACGGCAGGGGGCGGAATGAAAAACTGTTTTTT. Its translation: CASSRNGRGRNEKLFF.

The chain employs TRBV4-1 and TRBJ1-5; D is ambiguous. The CDR3 has 16 amino acids. Trimming pared 2 bases from V and 2 bases from J, leaving 13 bases between. The germline CDR1 and CDR2 sequences are MGHRA and YSYEKL. CDR3 bases: TGCGCCAGCAGCCAAAGTGGGAACGGGGGCAATCAGCCCCAGCATTTT. Translating it yields CASSQSGNGGNQPQHF.

The chain recombines TRBV5-4 with TRBJ1-2; D remains unclear. V lost 1 base to trimming and J lost 2 bases, with 12 bases between them. Germline V gene sequence: CDR1 SGHNT, CDR2 YYREEE (reference sequence). The CDR3 has 15 amino acids. The CDR3 DNA follows: TGTGCCAGCAGCTTGAGTGGACGGCCGAACTATGGCTACACCTTC. This gives the protein CASSLSGRPNYGYTF.

This clone was recorded a few times. The rearrangement links TRBV19 to TRBJ1-1; no clear D. Germline CDR1 is LNHDA and CDR2 is SQIVND (reference sequence). The length of the CDR3 is 11 residues. Trimming cost V 3 bases and J 7 bases, with 6 bases left between them. CDR3 sequence: CASSIGDEAFF. CDR3 in DNA: TGTGCCAGTAGTATCGGAGATGAAGCTTTCTTT.

The rearrangement joins TRBV6-5 to TRBJ1-2, with TRBD1 matching 8 bases. V lost 6 bases, J lost 5 bases, and 5 bases stayed unmatched. Germline values: CDR1 MNHEY, CDR2 SVGAGI. The CDR3 covers 13 residues. In DNA, the CDR3 is TGTGCCAGCAGGGGGACAGGAACTTATGGCTACACCTTC. Amino acid sequence: CASRGTGTYGYTF.

This sequence joins TRBV12-5 and TRBJ2-1; D unclear. The CDR3 sequence is 12 residues long. V shed 2 bases and J shed 9 bases, with 8 bases lying between them. Germline CDR1 and CDR2: LGHNT and FRNRAP. In nucleotides, the CDR3 is TGTGCTAGTGGTTTGCCGGATAGTGAGCAGTTCTTC. Its protein product is CASGLPDSEQFF.

V gene TRBV18 combines with J gene TRBJ2-7, with 13 bases that match TRBD2. Germline V gene sequence: CDR1 KGHSH, CDR2 LQKENI. This CDR3 has 17 residues. Unmatched junction bases numbered 7, after V lost 3 bases and J lost 2 bases. The CDR3 DNA follows: TGTGCCAGCTCACCCCCAGGACTAGCGGGGGCCCCCTACGAGCAGTACTTC. Its translation: CASSPPGLAGAPYEQYF.

This chain joins TRBV9 and TRBJ2-3; 9 bases are shared with TRBD2. The V and J ends lost 2 bases and 6 bases, in that order; junction bases with no gene match: 7. This CDR3 has 15 residues. Looked up from germline, CDR1 is SGDLS and CDR2 is YYNGEE. The CDR3 DNA reads as TGTGCCAGCAGCGTCGGCGGGGGGGCGTATGATACGCAGTATTTT. It translates to CASSVGGGAYDTQYF.

The chain couples TRBV21-1 to TRBJ2-7; TRBD2, the table's D call, was not compared with the DNA. TRBV21-1 is a listed pseudogene. The CDR3 has 19 amino acids. CDR3 coding DNA: TGTGCCAGGAAGACGATACCGGGACTAGCGGGGGGTTCAACCTACGAGCAGTACTTC. Amino acid sequence: CARKTIPGLAGGSTYEQYF.

The gene calls are TRBV19 and TRBJ2-2; unclear D gene. This CDR3 is 15 amino acids long. Germline-derived CDR1 and CDR2 are LNHDA and SQIVND (reference sequence). V shed 7 bases and J shed 7 bases, with 19 bases lying between them. The CDR3 spells CASKFETGRNGELFF. DNA of the CDR3: TGTGCCAGTAAATTTGAGACTGGTCGTAACGGGGAGCTGTTTTTT. Based on the CDR3 plus reference TRBV19 and TRBJ2-2, the full variable domain is DGGITQSPKYLFRKEGQNVTLSCEQNLNHDAMYWYRQDPGQGLRLIYYSQIVNDFQKGDIAEGYSVSREKKESFPLTVTSAQKNPTAFYLCASKFETGRNGELFFGEGSRLTVL.

The chain combines TRBV19 with TRBJ1-2; D may be TRBD1 (6 bases). The CDR3 consists of 15 residues. V lost 4 bases, J lost 5 bases, and 17 bases lay in between. The germline V gene has CDR1 LNHDA and CDR2 SQIVND (reference sequence). The CDR3 loop is CASSTTRTDKYGYTF. CDR3 nucleotides: TGTGCCAGTAGTACAACAAGGACAGATAAATATGGCTACACCTTC.

This clone appeared a single time. The chain recombines TRBV19 with TRBJ1-5; D is possibly TRBD1 (5 bases). Trimming shortened V by 9 bases and J by 4 bases, and 13 bases separated the two germline ends. The CDR3 runs to 13 residues. The germline gives CDR1 LNHDA, CDR2 SQIVND (reference sequence). As DNA, the CDR3 is TGTGCCAGCACAGACAGACTGAATCAGCCCCAGCATTTT. This sequence encodes CASTDRLNQPQHF.

This clone was seen a single time. This chain connects TRBV6-4 to TRBJ1-5; the D is unclear. The V end lost 0 bases, the J end lost 3 bases, and 3 bases lay between the germline ends. The CDR3 totals 13 residues. Per the germline V gene, CDR1 is MRHNA and CDR2 is SNTAGT. The CDR3 coding sequence is TGTGCCAGCAGTGACTCGATCAATCAGCCCCAGCATTTT. Translation gives CASSDSINQPQHF.

The chain has TRBV2 and TRBJ1-5, with D unclear. The V gene lost 4 bases and the J gene lost 15 bases, with 19 bases spanning the gap. Looked up from germline, CDR1 is SNHLY and CDR2 is FYNNEI. This CDR3 comprises 13 residues. The CDR3 sequence: CASSGAPTESVHF. CDR3 DNA: TGTGCCAGCAGTGGCGCCCCAACGGAGTCTGTGCATTTT.